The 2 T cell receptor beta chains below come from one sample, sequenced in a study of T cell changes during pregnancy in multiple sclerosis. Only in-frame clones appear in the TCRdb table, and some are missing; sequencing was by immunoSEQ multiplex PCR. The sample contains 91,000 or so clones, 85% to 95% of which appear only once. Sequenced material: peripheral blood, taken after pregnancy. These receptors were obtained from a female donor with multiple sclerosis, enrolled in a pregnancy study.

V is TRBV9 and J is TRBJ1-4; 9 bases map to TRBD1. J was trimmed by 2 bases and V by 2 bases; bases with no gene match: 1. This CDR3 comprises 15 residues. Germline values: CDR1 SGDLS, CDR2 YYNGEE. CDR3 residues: CASSVGTGTNEKLFF. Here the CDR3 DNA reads TGTGCCAGCAGCGTCGGGACAGGGACTAATGAAAAACTGTTTTTT. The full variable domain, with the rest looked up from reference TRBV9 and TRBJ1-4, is DSGVTQTPKHLITATGQRVTLRCSPRSGDLSVYWYQQSLDQGLQFLIQYYNGEERAKGNILERFSAQQFPDLHSELNLSSLELGDSALYFCASSVGTGTNEKLFFGSGTQLSVL.

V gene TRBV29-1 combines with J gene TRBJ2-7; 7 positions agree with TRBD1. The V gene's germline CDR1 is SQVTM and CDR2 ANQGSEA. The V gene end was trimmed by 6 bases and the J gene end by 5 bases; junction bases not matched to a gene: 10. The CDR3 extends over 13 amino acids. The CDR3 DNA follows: TGCAGCGTCGTTACAGGGGTTGGCGACGAGCAGTACTTC. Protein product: CSVVTGVGDEQYF.